The entry below gives a single T cell receptor (beta chain) sequence along with its context. The data were produced by immunoSEQ multiplex PCR, yet TCRdb's version contains in-frame clones alone and is incomplete. Here the sample spans some 66,000 clones, 90% to 95% being singletons. Between the trimmed V and J ends, which lost 6 bases and 3 bases, there was a span of 15 bases. The CDR3 loop spans 14 amino acids. Germline CDR1 reads MNHEY; CDR2 reads SMNVEV (reference sequence). The data were obtained in a study of T cell changes during pregnancy in multiple sclerosis. The receptor's source is a female donor with multiple sclerosis, enrolled in a pregnancy study. This rearrangement joins TRBV27 to TRBJ2-7, with D maybe TRBD1 (6 bases). The material was CD8+ T cells from peripheral blood mononuclear cells, obtained before pregnancy. The CDR3 sequence is CASSAGALGYEQYF. The CDR3 nucleotides are TGTGCCAGCAGCGCAGGGGCTCTTGGCTACGAGCAGTACTTC.